This T cell receptor beta chain was identified in a study of blood T cell repertoires in COVID-19. Whole-study context: The analysed material was cDNA or gDNA that came from T cells, B-cell-depleted T cells, or PBMCs.

Enrollment of patients from Seattle took place during active infection, with longitudinal follow-up. The junction had 5 bases not matched to a gene; V was cut back by 4 bases and J by 4 bases. The germline gives CDR1 SGHTS, CDR2 YDEGEE. The CDR3 spans 14 residues. As processed by the authors: The assay estimated nucleated cells by amplifying reference gene primers. Repertoires were generated with immunoSEQ multiplex PCR, while TCRdb's copy carries only in-frame clones and drops some. For V, J and clone size, that table is used; D and trimming come from the DNA. The data hold about 170,000 clones, with less than 85% observed a single time. This clone was observed a handful of times.

The rearrangement links TRBV5-8 to TRBJ2-1, with TRBD1 identical over 7 bases. Input material: peripheral blood. The sequence was obtained from a middle-aged woman with COVID-19, enrolled during active disease. CDR3 amino acids: CASSPGTAYNEQFF. CDR3 nucleotide sequence: TGTGCCAGCAGCCCGGGGACAGCGTACAATGAGCAGTTCTTC.